One sample yielded the 5 T cell receptor beta chains listed below, sequenced in a study of T cell changes during pregnancy in multiple sclerosis. The assay was immunoSEQ multiplex PCR, and TCRdb's table has in-frame clones only and misses some. This table has tens of thousands of clones, over 75% appearing once. The material was peripheral blood, obtained in the first trimester of pregnancy. The receptor set was obtained from a female donor in good health, enrolled as a control in a pregnancy study.

The V gene is TRBV19, the J gene TRBJ2-1; 12 bases line up with TRBD2. This CDR3 is built from 17 residues. Unmatched junction bases numbered 11, after V lost 9 bases and J lost 2 bases. From germline, CDR1 is LNHDA and CDR2 SQIVND (reference sequence). CDR3 amino acids: CASSPTSGRHTYNEQFF. The CDR3, as DNA: TGTGCCAGCAGCCCAACTAGCGGGAGGCATACCTACAATGAGCAGTTCTTC.

The chain employs TRBV5-1 and TRBJ2-1; 10 bases agree with TRBD2. Germline CDR1 SGHRS, CDR2 YFSETQ. The ends lost 4 bases at V and 6 bases at J; junction bases unmatched: 7. The CDR3 totals 15 residues. CDR3: CASSRYRLAGNEQFF. CDR3 DNA sequence: TGCGCCAGCAGCCGGTATAGACTAGCGGGCAATGAGCAGTTCTTC.

This chain uses TRBV4-1 with TRBJ1-4; D unresolved. Germline-derived CDR1 and CDR2 are MGHRA and YSYEKL. CDR3 size: 14 residues. Trimming shortened V by 1 base and J by 3 bases, and 6 bases separated the two germline ends. CDR3 residues: CASSQVTANEKLFF. CDR3 bases: TGCGCCAGCAGCCAAGTAACAGCTAATGAAAAACTGTTTTTT.

The rearrangement joins TRBV28 to TRBJ1-2; D gene uncertain. The CDR3 is 9 residues long. Germline CDR1 is MDHEN and CDR2 is SYDVKM. Trimming took 5 bases from V and 12 from J, leaving 7 bases between them. CDR3 region: CASSPPNTF. CDR3 in DNA: TGTGCCAGCAGTCCCCCCAACACCTTC.

The genes are TRBV10-2 and TRBJ2-5, with 8 nucleotides matching TRBD2. The J call may be incorrect, as the DNA end agrees better with TRBJ2-7. This CDR3 is 15 amino acids long. Looked up from germline, CDR1 is WSHSY and CDR2 is SAAADI. CDR3 sequence: CASSEFASGPYEQYF. The CDR3 DNA sequence: TGCGCCAGCAGTGAGTTCGCTAGCGGGCCCTACGAGCAGTACTTC.